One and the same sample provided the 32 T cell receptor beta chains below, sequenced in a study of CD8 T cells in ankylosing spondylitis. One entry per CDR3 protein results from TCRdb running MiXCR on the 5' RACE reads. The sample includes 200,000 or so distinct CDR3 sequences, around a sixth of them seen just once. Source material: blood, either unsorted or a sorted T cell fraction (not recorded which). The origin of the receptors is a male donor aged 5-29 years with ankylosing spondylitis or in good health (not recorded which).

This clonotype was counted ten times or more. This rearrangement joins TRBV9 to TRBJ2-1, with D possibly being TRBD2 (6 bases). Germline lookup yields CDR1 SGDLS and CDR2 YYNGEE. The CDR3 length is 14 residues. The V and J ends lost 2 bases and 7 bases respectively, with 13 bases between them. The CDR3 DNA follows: TGTGCCAGCAGCGTCCGGGACTCCTGGAATGAGCAGTTCTTC. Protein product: CASSVRDSWNEQFF.

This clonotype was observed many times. CDR3 residues: CASSKGTEYGYTF. The CDR3 DNA reads TGTGCCAGCAGTAAAGGGACGGAGTATGGCTACACCTTC. The chain carries TRBV25-1 and TRBJ1-2, with D perhaps matching TRBD1 (5 bases). In germline, CDR1 is MGHDK, CDR2 SYGVNS. This CDR3 has 13 residues. Trimming pared 5 bases from V and 5 bases from J, leaving 12 bases between.

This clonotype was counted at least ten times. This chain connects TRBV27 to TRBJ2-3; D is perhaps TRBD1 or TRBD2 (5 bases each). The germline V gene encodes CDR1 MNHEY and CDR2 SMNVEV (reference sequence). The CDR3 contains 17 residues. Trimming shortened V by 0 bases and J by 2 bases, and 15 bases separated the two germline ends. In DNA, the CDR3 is TGTGCCAGCAGTTTATCGGGGCCTCAGAGGGTCACAGATACGCAGTATTTT. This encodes CASSLSGPQRVTDTQYF.

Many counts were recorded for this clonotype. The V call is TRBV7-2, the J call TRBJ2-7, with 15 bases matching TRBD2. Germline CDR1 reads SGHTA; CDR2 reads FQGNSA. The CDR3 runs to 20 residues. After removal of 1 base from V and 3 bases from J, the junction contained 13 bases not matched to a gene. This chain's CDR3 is CASSLGIGLAGGPSDYEQYF. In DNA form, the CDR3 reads TGTGCCAGCAGCTTAGGTATAGGACTAGCGGGAGGGCCCTCAGACTACGAGCAGTACTTC.

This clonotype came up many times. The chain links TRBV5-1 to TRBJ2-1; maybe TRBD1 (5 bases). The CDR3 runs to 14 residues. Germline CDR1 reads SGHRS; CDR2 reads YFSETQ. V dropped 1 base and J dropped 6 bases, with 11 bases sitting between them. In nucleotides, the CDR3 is TGCGCCAGCAGCTTGACGCCAGGGTCCAATGAGCAGTTCTTC. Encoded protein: CASSLTPGSNEQFF.

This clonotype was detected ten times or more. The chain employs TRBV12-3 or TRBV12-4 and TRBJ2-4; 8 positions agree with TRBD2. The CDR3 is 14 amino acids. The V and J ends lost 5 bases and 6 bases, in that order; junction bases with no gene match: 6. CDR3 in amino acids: CASSPGLVPNIQYF. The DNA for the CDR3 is TGTGCCAGCAGTCCGGGACTAGTGCCAAACATTCAGTACTTC.

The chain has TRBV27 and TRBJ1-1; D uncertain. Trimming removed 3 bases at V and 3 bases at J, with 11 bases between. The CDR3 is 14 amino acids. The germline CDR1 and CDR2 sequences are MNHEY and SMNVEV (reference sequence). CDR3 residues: CASSLKGAHTEAFF. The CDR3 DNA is TGTGCCAGCAGTTTGAAAGGCGCCCACACTGAAGCTTTCTTT.

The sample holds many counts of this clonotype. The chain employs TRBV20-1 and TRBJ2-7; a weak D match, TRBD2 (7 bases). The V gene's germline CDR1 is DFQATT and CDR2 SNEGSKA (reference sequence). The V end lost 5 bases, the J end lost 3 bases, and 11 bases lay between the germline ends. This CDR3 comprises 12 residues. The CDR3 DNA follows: TGCAGTGCTGCGGGGGCCTACTACGAGCAGTACTTC. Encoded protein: CSAAGAYYEQYF.

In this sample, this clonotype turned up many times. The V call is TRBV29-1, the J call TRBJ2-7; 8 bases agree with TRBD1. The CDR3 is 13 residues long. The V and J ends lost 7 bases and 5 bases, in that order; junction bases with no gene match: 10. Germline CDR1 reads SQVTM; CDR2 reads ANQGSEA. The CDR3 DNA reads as TGCAGCGCCCTAATGCCGACAGGGGACGAGCAGTACTTC. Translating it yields CSALMPTGDEQYF.

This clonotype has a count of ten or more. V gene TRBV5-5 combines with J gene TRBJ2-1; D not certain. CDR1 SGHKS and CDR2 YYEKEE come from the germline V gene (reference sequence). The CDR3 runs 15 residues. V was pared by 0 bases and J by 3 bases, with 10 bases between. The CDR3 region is CASSLDRRVYNEQFF. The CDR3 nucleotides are TGTGCCAGCAGCTTGGACAGAAGAGTCTACAATGAGCAGTTCTTC.

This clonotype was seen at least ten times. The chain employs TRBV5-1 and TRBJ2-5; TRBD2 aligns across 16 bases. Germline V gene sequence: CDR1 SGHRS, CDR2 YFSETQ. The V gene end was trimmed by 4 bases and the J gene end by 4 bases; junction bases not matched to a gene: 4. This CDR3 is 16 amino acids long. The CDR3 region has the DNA TGCGCCAGCAGCCCGGGACTAGCGGGAGGGCGAGAGACCCAGTACTTC. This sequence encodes CASSPGLAGGRETQYF. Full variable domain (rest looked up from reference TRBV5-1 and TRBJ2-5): KAGVTQTPRYLIKTRGQQVTLSCSPISGHRSVSWYQQTPGQGLQFLFEYFSETQRNKGNFPGRFSGRQFSNSRSEMNVSTLELGDSALYLCASSPGLAGGRETQYFGPGTRLLVL.

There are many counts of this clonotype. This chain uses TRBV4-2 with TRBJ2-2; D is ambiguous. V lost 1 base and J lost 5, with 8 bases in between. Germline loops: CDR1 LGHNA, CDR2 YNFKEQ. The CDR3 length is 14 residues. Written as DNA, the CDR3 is TGTGCCAGCAGCCAAGTTACAGATACCGGGGAGCTGTTTTTT. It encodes CASSQVTDTGELFF.

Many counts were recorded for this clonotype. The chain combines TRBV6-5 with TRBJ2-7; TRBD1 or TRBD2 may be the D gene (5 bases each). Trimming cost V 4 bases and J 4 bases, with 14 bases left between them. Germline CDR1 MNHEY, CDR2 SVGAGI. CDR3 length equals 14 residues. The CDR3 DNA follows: TGTGCCAGCAGTTTCCCGGGACCCCTTTACGAGCAGTACTTC. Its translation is CASSFPGPLYEQYF.

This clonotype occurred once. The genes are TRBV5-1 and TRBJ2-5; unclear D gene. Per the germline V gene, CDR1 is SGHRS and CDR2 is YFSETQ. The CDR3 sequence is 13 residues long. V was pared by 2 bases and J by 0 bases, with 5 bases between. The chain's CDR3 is CASSFQDQETQYF. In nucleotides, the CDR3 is TGCGCCAGCAGCTTCCAGGACCAAGAGACCCAGTACTTC.

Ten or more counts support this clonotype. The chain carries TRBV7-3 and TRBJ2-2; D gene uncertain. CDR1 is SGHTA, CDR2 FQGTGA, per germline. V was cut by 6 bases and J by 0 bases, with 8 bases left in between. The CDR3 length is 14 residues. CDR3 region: CASRPGPNTGELFF. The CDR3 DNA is TGTGCCAGCAGACCTGGACCGAACACCGGGGAGCTGTTTTTT.

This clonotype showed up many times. CDR3 protein: CASSSDGTQYNEQFF. The CDR3 DNA follows: TGTGCCAGCAGCTCCGACGGGACACAGTACAATGAGCAGTTCTTC. V gene TRBV7-9 combines with J gene TRBJ2-1; possibly TRBD1 for D (6 bases). V dropped 4 bases and J dropped 4 bases, with 14 bases sitting between them. Germline lookup yields CDR1 SEHNR and CDR2 FQNEAQ (reference sequence). CDR3 length: 15 residues.

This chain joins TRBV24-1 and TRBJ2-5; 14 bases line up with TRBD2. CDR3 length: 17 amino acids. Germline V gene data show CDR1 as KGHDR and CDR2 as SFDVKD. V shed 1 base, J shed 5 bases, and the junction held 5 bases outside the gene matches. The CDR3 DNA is TGTGCCACCAGTGATTTACCGGGACTAGCGGGAGTTGAGACCCAGTACTTC. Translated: CATSDLPGLAGVETQYF.

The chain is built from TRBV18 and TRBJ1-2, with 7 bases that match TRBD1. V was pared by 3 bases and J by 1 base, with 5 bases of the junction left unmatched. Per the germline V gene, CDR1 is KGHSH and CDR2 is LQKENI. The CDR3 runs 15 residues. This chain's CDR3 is CASSPETGFNYGYTF. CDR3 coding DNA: TGTGCCAGCTCACCGGAGACAGGGTTTAACTATGGCTACACCTTC. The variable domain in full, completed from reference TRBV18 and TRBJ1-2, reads NAGVMQNPRHLVRRRGQEARLRCSPMKGHSHVYWYRQLPEEGLKFMVYLQKENIIDESGMPKERFSAEFPKEGPSILRIQQVVRGDSAAYFCASSPETGFNYGYTFGSGTRLTVV.

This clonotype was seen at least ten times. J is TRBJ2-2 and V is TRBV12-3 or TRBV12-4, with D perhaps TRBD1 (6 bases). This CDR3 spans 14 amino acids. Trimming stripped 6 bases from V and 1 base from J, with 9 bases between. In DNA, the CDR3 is TGTGCCAGCAGAGACAGGCTGAACACCGGGGAGCTGTTTTTT. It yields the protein CASRDRLNTGELFF.

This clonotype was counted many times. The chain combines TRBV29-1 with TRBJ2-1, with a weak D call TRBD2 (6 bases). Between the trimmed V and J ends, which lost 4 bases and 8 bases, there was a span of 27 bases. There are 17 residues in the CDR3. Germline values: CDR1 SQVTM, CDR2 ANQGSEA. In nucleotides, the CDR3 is TGCAGCGTTGTCCCCCCCCAGACTAGTACCGAGGGCGATGAGCAGTTCTTC. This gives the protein CSVVPPQTSTEGDEQFF.

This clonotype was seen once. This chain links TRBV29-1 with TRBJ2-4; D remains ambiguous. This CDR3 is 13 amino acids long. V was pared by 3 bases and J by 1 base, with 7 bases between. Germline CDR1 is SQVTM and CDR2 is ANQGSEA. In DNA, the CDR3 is TGCAGCGTTGAGGATGGGGCCAAAAACATTCAGTACTTC. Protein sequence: CSVEDGAKNIQYF.

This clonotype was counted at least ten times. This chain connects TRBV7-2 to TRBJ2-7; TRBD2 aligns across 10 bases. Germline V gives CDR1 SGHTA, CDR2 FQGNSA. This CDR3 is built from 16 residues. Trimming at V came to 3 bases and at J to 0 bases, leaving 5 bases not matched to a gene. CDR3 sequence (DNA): TGTGCCAGCAGCTTGACCGGGACTAGCGCCTCCTACGAGCAGTACGTC. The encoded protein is CASSLTGTSASYEQYV.

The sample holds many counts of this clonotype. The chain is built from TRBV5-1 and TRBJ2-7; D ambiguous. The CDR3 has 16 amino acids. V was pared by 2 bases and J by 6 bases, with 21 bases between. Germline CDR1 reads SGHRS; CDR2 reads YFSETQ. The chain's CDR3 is CASSFGVELRETEQYF. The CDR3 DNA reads TGCGCCAGCAGCTTCGGTGTAGAACTAAGAGAGACCGAGCAGTACTTC.

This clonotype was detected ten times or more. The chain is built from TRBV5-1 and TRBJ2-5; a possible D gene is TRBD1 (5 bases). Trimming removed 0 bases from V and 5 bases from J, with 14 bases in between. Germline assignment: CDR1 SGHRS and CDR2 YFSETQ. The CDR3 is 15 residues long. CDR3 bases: TGCGCCAGCAGCTTGGCCGCGGACACCCGGGAGACCCAGTACTTC. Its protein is CASSLAADTRETQYF.

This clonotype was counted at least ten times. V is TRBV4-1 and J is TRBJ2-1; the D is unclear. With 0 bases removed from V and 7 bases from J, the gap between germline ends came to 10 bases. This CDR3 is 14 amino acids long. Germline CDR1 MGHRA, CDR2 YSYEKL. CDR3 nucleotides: TGCGCCAGCAGCCAAGAAGGGTCTATGAATGAGCAGTTCTTC. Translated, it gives CASSQEGSMNEQFF.

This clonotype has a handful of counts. The CDR3 DNA follows: TGCAGCGTTGTGGACGGACAGAACTACGAGCAGTACTTC. This codes for CSVVDGQNYEQYF. The chain combines TRBV29-1 with TRBJ2-7; D perhaps matches TRBD1 (6 bases). Germline V gives CDR1 SQVTM, CDR2 ANQGSEA. The V end lost 4 bases, the J end lost 3 bases, and 13 bases lay between the germline ends. The CDR3 consists of 13 residues.

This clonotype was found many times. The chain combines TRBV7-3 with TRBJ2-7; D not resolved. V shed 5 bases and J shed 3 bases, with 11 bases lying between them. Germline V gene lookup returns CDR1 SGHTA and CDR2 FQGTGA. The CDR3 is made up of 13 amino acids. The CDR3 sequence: CASSPGAGYEQYF. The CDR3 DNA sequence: TGTGCCAGCAGCCCAGGAGCCGGCTACGAGCAGTACTTC.

DNA of the CDR3: TGTGCCACCAGTTCCGGACAGGGGGCCGTGAACACTGAAGCTTTCTTT. As protein: CATSSGQGAVNTEAFF. The chain links TRBV24-1 to TRBJ1-1; 11 bases fit TRBD1. Germline loops: CDR1 KGHDR, CDR2 SFDVKD. Losses at the gene ends were 6 bases for V and 0 bases for J; bases not matched to a gene: 5. This CDR3 spans 16 amino acids.

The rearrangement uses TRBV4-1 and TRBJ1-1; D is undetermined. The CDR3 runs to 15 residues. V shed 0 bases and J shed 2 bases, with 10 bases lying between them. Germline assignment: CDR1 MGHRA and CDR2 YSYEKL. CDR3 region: CASSQDRWSNTEAFF. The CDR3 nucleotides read TGCGCCAGCAGCCAAGATCGGTGGAGTAACACTGAAGCTTTCTTT.

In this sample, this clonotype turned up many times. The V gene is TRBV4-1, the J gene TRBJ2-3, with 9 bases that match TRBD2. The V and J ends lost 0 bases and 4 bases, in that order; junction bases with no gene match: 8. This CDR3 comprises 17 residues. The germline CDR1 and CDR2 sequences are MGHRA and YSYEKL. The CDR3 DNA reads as TGCGCCAGCAGCCAAGATCAGGGCCTAGCGGGACCAGATACGCAGTATTTT. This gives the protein CASSQDQGLAGPDTQYF.

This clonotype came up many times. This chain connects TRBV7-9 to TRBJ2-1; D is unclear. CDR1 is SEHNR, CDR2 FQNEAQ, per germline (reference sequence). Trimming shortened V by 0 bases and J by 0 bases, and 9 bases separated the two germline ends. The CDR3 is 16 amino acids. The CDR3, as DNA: TGTGCCAGCAGCTTAGCGGTAGTTCCCTCCTACAATGAGCAGTTCTTC. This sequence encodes CASSLAVVPSYNEQFF.

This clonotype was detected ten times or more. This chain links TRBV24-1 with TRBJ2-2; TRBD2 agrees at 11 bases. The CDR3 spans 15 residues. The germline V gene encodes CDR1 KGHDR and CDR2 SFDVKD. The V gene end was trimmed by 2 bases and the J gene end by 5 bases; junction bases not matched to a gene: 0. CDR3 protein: CATSDWTSGTGELFF. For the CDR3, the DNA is TGTGCCACCAGTGATTGGACTAGCGGGACCGGGGAGCTGTTTTTT.